Listed below are T cell receptor beta chains from one sample, sequenced in a study of T cells in localized non-small cell lung cancer. Profiled with immunoSEQ multiplex PCR; TCRdb holds only in-frame clones, not every one. Counted here are over 50,000 clones, roughly 88% occurring once; the ten biggest clones make up about 15%. Sequences were derived from peripheral blood mononuclear cells, sampled before any cancer treatment. Receptors were obtained from a man aged 40-75 years with stage III lung adenocarcinoma. The CDR3 runs from the conserved cysteine through the conserved F or W. Each record gives: D gene, J gene, V gene, clone size, CDR3 DNA, CDR3 protein. The D gene is left open where the match is weak. Some rows have no size entry. The others give once, few or many, or a class for an expanded clone.

- TRBJ1-2 TRBV4-3 - TGCGCCAGCAGCCAAGGAGATAAACAGGGCGGCTACACCTTC CASSQGDKQGGYTF
- TRBJ2-5 TRBV2 - TGTGCCAGCACGAACTCCCAGGGAGAGACCCAGTACTTC CASTNSQGETQYF
- TRBJ2-3 TRBV5-1 - TGCGCCAGCAGCTGGCGGCACCCAGATACGCAGTATTTT CASSWRHPDTQYF
- TRBJ2-1 TRBV27 once TGTGCCAGCAGTTCCAGGACCGGCTCCTACAATGAGCAGTTCTTC CASSSRTGSYNEQFF
- TRBJ2-5 TRBV5-1 - TGCGCCAGCAGCTTGGAAAGGGTTCAGCTGGAGACCCAGTACTTC CASSLERVQLETQYF
- TRBJ2-3 TRBV15 - TGTGCCACCAGTTTAGCAACTGATACGCAGTATTTT CATSLATDTQYF
- TRBJ2-7 TRBV6-1 - TGTGCCAGCAGTGAACAGGACAATCACCTGGGGGAGCAGTACTTC CASSEQDNHLGEQYF
- TRBJ2-1 TRBV4-3 - TGCGCCAGCAGCCAAAGGGCCGGTGGAGGCGAGCAGTTCTTC CASSQRAGGGEQFF
TRBD1 TRBJ2-5 TRBV4-1 - TGCGCCAGCAGCCAGGTCGGACAGGCCCAAGAGACCCAGTACTTC CASSQVGQAQETQYF
- TRBJ2-1 TRBV9 - TGTGCCAGCAGCACAAAGGACTACAATGAGCAGTTCTTC CASSTKDYNEQFF
- TRBJ2-7 TRBV2 - TGTGCCAGCAGTGAGAAGGTCTACGAGCAGTACTTC CASSEKVYEQYF
- TRBJ2-5 TRBV5-8 - TGTGCCAGCAGCTCTTTGGAGGCCACCCAAGAGACCCAGTACTTC CASSSLEATQETQYF
TRBD1 TRBJ2-7 TRBV5-6 - TGTGCCAGCAGTCCCGTGGGACAGGGAAACTACGAGCAGTACTTC CASSPVGQGNYEQYF
TRBD2 TRBJ2-5 TRBV10-3 - TGTGCCAGTACCGCTAGCGGGGAGCAAGAGACCCAGTACTTC CASTASGEQETQYF
- TRBJ2-1 TRBV6-4 once TGTGCCAGCAGTGAACGGACTGGCGGGTTCAATGAGCAGTTCTTC CASSERTGGFNEQFF
TRBD1 TRBJ1-5 TRBV2 - TGTGCCAGCAGTGAACAGGGGGTTCAGCCCCAGCATTTT CASSEQGVQPQHF
- TRBJ1-1 TRBV2 once TGTGCCAGCAGTGGCGTTGCCGGGGGGTCTGAAGCTTTCTTT CASSGVAGGSEAFF
- TRBJ1-2 TRBV19 - TGTGCCAGTAGTATCGTGGGGGTTCCAACGGCTGGCTACACCTTC CASSIVGVPTAGYTF
TRBD2 TRBJ2-4 TRBV29-1 - TGCAGCGTCGATATATCGGGACTAGCGGGACTAGGGGGGGCCAAAAACATTCAGTACTTC CSVDISGLAGLGGAKNIQYF
TRBD1 TRBJ1-1 TRBV19 - TGTGCCAGTAGTACCTTGACAGGGATCGGCACTGAAGCTTTCTTT CASSTLTGIGTEAFF
- TRBJ2-7 TRBV11-3 - TGTGCCAGCAGCCGAGGACAGCTTGAGCAGTACTTC CASSRGQLEQYF
- TRBJ2-1 TRBV4-2 - TGTGCCAGCAGCCCAGAGACGGTAAATGAGCAGTTCTTC CASSPETVNEQFF
- TRBJ2-1 TRBV7-9 - TGTGCCAGCAGCTTAGAACCGATTCCGTTCTTC CASSLEPIPFF
TRBD2 TRBJ2-3 TRBV9 - TGTGCCAGCAGCGTGGGGACTAGCGGGAGTGTTTCAGATACGCAGTATTTT CASSVGTSGSVSDTQYF
TRBD2 TRBJ2-3 TRBV6-4 - TGTGCCAGCAGTCTACTAGCGGGGGGCACAGATACGCAGTATTTT CASSLLAGGTDTQYF
TRBD1 TRBJ1-4 TRBV9 - TGTGCCAGCAGCGTAGACGCCGGGACAGAAAATGAAAAACTGTTTTTT CASSVDAGTENEKLFF